These T cell receptor beta chains were read from a single sample in a study of patients and donors after allogeneic stem cell transplantation. TCRdb analysed the RT-PCR reads with MiXCR anew, one entry per CDR3 protein. The sample has approximately 220,000 distinct CDR3 sequences; roughly 38% are singletons. Sequencing was done on a sample of blood, either unsorted or a sorted T cell fraction (not recorded which). All receptors come from a human donor who was either an allogeneic HSCT recipient or a stem cell or donor lymphocyte infusion donor (not recorded which). It is not recorded whose cells these are; they may come from a transplant donor. The CDR3 runs from the conserved cysteine through the conserved F or W. D genes are given only for firm matches. Not every row has a clone size; where given, it reads once, few, many or a size class.

d_call j_call v_call clone_size cdr3_aa cdr3_nt
- TRBJ1-2 TRBV5-1 - CASRGPSDGYTF TGCGCCAGCAGGGGCCCCTCCGATGGCTACACCTTC
TRBD1 TRBJ1-5 TRBV30 - CAWSVRGQVLGGNQPQHF TGTGCCTGGAGTGTACGAGGACAGGTCTTAGGCGGCAATCAGCCCCAGCATTTT
- TRBJ1-6 TRBV6-6 - CASSNPTQGSPLHF TGTGCCAGCAGTAACCCTACCCAGGGGTCGCCCCTCCACTTT
- TRBJ2-7 TRBV29-1 - CSVDRGGYEQYF TGCAGCGTTGACAGGGGAGGCTACGAGCAGTACTTC
- TRBJ2-3 TRBV2 few CASSGGLFPTQYF TGTGCCAGCAGCGGCGGACTTTTTCCTACGCAGTATTTT
- TRBJ1-5 TRBV6-1 few CASSETNPQPQHF TGTGCCAGCAGTGAGACTAACCCTCAGCCCCAGCATTTT
- TRBJ2-6 TRBV12-3/TRBV12-4 few CASSLTLGYGANVLTF TGTGCCAGCAGTTTAACGTTGGGGTATGGGGCCAACGTCCTGACTTTC
- TRBJ1-6 TRBV10-3 - CAISGRNSPLHF TGTGCCATCAGTGGAAGGAATTCACCCCTCCACTTT
- TRBJ1-2 TRBV28 - CASSVQWGYTF TGTGCCAGCAGTGTTCAGTGGGGCTACACCTTC
- TRBJ1-6 TRBV9 once CASSVGPLTSPLHF TGTGCCAGCAGCGTAGGCCCGCTAACTTCACCCCTCCACTTT
TRBD1 TRBJ2-1 TRBV20-1 - CSAQSRLPGGGNEQFF TGCAGTGCACAGAGTCGTCTTCCAGGGGGCGGCAATGAGCAGTTCTTC
TRBD1 TRBJ2-7 TRBV6-1 - CASSEEGRGLSYEQYF TGTGCCAGCAGTGAAGAAGGCAGGGGGCTCTCCTACGAGCAGTACTTC
- TRBJ1-1 TRBV20-1 few CSARDMRHYENTEAFF TGCAGTGCTAGAGATATGCGACACTACGAGAACACTGAAGCTTTCTTT
- TRBJ2-1 TRBV7-2 - CATSATREVQFF TGTGCAACTTCAGCGACTCGTGAGGTGCAGTTCTTC
TRBD2 TRBJ2-3 TRBV15 - CATSRELAGIDTQYF TGTGCCACCAGCAGAGAACTAGCGGGGATCGATACGCAGTATTTT
- TRBJ1-5 TRBV19 few CASGGVSNQPQHF TGTGCCAGTGGAGGGGTTAGCAATCAGCCCCAGCATTTT
- TRBJ1-6 TRBV9 few CASSRTGLNSPLHF TGTGCCAGCAGCCGAACAGGCCTTAATTCACCCCTCCACTTT
- TRBJ2-3 TRBV29-1 - CSVEVRRADTQYF TGCAGCGTTGAAGTCCGACGGGCAGATACGCAGTATTTT
TRBD1 TRBJ1-6 TRBV4-1 - CASSQEGRTGASPLHF TGCGCCAGCAGCCAAGAGGGAAGGACAGGTGCTTCACCCCTCCACTTT
TRBD2 TRBJ2-3 TRBV3-1 - CASSPPGLASTDTQYF TGTGCCAGCAGCCCGCCGGGACTAGCCAGCACAGATACGCAGTATTTT
TRBD1 TRBJ1-5 TRBV20-1 - CSARPRPGQGINQPQHF TGCAGTGCTAGACCTCGACCGGGACAGGGGATCAATCAGCCCCAGCATTTT
TRBD2 TRBJ2-3 TRBV29-1 - CSVPGTSGFTDTQYF TGCAGCGTTCCAGGGACTAGCGGATTCACAGATACGCAGTATTTT
- TRBJ2-1 TRBV5-1 - CASSLDSSKNEQFF TGCGCCAGCAGCTTGGATTCTTCCAAGAATGAGCAGTTCTTC